Sequencing of this TCR beta chain was carried out in a study of T cell responses to AZD1222 COVID-19 vaccine. As concerns this clone: Its antigen is as yet unknown.

Data came from immunoSEQ multiplex PCR; TCRdb stores just in-frame clones and leaves some out. The data show roughly 40,000 clones, 90% seen once. With V trimmed by 4 bases and J by 2 bases, 14 bases remained unmatched. Germline V gene lookup returns CDR1 MNHEY and CDR2 SVGEGT. This CDR3 contains 18 residues. General study results and limits: Once two AZD1222 doses were given, Spike-specific TCR breadth and depth went up.

The chain joins TRBV6-2 or TRBV6-3 to TRBJ2-5, with 9 positions matching TRBD2. The sequences come from peripheral blood, collected 28 days after the second AZD1222 dose. This TCR came from an adult who received the AZD1222 COVID-19 vaccine. The CDR3 is CASSSPRGRGGVQETQYF. In DNA, the CDR3 is TGTGCCAGCAGTTCCCCCCGTGGGCGCGGGGGGGTGCAAGAGACCCAGTACTTC.